Given below is one T cell receptor beta chain in context. The data were obtained in a study of blood T cell repertoires in COVID-19. Study information: Acute and convalescent COVID-19 samples came from the United States, Italy and Spain. From T cells, B-cell-depleted T cells, or PBMCs came the material, which was cDNA or gDNA.

The CDR3 has 16 amino acids. Original methodology: Estimated nucleated cell counts came from reference gene primer amplification. This table comes from immunoSEQ multiplex PCR, and its TCRdb copy is limited to in-frame clones, with some not included. V and J calls and clone size come straight from that table; D and trimming were deduced from the DNA. Of tens of thousands of clones in the sample, roughly nine tenths were seen once. The receptor's source is a man aged 50 to 60 in a cohort sampled during active COVID-19. Input material: peripheral blood. The chain couples TRBV21-1 to TRBJ1-5; the table's D call of TRBD1 was not tested on the DNA. TRBV21-1 is given as a pseudogene. CDR3 nucleotides: TGTGCCAGCAGCGTCCGTACAGGTTATAGCAATCAGCCCCAGCATTTT. Its translation is CASSVRTGYSNQPQHF.